The 21 T cell receptor beta chains listed next were all sequenced from one sample in a study of T cell repertoires in cytomegalovirus infection. TCRdb independently ran MiXCR on the reads; one entry per CDR3 protein. The table includes about 740,000 distinct CDR3 sequences, approximately 34% detected once. Sequencing used PBMCs. The receptors here all came from a human donor in good health (CMV status not recorded). Some clones in this sample may be carry-over from other donors' samples.

The J gene is TRBJ1-2, the V gene TRBV19; tentatively, D is TRBD1 (6 bases). V shed 7 bases and J shed 6 bases, with 12 bases lying between them. The V gene's germline CDR1 is LNHDA and CDR2 SQIVND (reference sequence). The CDR3 sequence is 12 residues long. The CDR3 DNA follows: TGTGCCAGTAAGCAGGGGCGAAATGGCTACACCTTC. This codes for CASKQGRNGYTF.

Concerning this clonotype itself: One base away lies a much larger clone, so this may be a sequencing read error. This is likely a read error, given that the CDR3 carries no conserved phenylalanine or tryptophan at its end. The chain carries TRBV7-2 and TRBJ1-2; 10 bases map to TRBD1. V dropped 5 bases and J dropped 0; count of bases not matched to a gene: 6. Germline V lookup: CDR1 SGHTA, CDR2 FQGNSA. The length of the CDR3 is 16 residues. This CDR3 reads CASSRRDRGANYGYTL. The CDR3 nucleotides read TGTGCCAGCAGCCGTCGGGACAGGGGAGCTAACTATGGCTACACCTTA.

For this clonotype: Since no conserved phenylalanine or tryptophan closes the CDR3, a read error is the likely cause. The chain has TRBV28 and TRBJ2-1; possible D gene TRBD2, 5 bases. Germline V gene lookup returns CDR1 MDHEN and CDR2 SYDVKM. The CDR3 is 13 residues long. Trimming left V 5 bases short and J 6 bases short, with 11 bases between. CDR3 amino acids: CASSPPAANEQFL. CDR3 bases: TGTGCCAGCAGTCCCCCAGCGGCCAATGAGCAGTTCTTA.

This clonotype was observed a single time. This sequence may be a read error, since a much larger clone differs from it by one base. This chain connects TRBV7-3 to TRBJ1-2; 8 nucleotides line up with TRBD1. The CDR3 spans 14 residues. CDR1 is SGHTA and CDR2 is FQGTGA in the germline V gene. With V trimmed by 6 bases and J by 4 bases, 7 bases remained unmatched. The CDR3 region is CASRPRGQGYGYTF. In nucleotides, the CDR3 is TGTGCCAGCAGACCCCGCGGACAGGGCTATGGCTACACCTTC.

The rearrangement uses TRBV5-5 and TRBJ1-2; unclear D gene. V gave up 1 base and J gave up 3 bases, with 10 bases separating them. Looked up from germline, CDR1 is SGHKS and CDR2 is YYEKEE (reference sequence). The CDR3 consists of 14 residues. The CDR3 loop is CASSLRPDYYGYTF. Here the CDR3 DNA reads TGTGCCAGCAGCTTGCGCCCCGACTACTATGGCTACACCTTC.

The rearrangement links TRBV28 to TRBJ2-1; 8 bases agree with TRBD1. The CDR3 sequence is 16 residues long. From germline, CDR1 is MDHEN and CDR2 SYDVKM. The junction had 9 bases not matched to a gene; V was cut back by 5 bases and J by 3 bases. CDR3 sequence reads: CASSISGDRGYNEQFF. As DNA, the CDR3 is TGTGCCAGCAGTATCTCTGGAGACAGGGGCTACAATGAGCAGTTCTTC.

The CDR3 nucleotides are TGCAGTGCTAGAGAGGACGGGGAGCTGTTTTTT. It is translated as CSAREDGELFF. The J gene is TRBJ2-2, the V gene TRBV20-1; D unresolved. CDR1 and CDR2 from the germline V gene are DFQATT and SNEGSKA (reference sequence). The CDR3 is 11 residues long. With 0 bases removed from V and 7 bases from J, the gap between germline ends came to 3 bases.

The table lists this clonotype with many counts. This sequence joins TRBV7-2 and TRBJ1-2; 7 nucleotides match TRBD1. The germline V gene has CDR1 SGHTA and CDR2 FQGNSA. This CDR3 is 14 amino acids long. J gave up 4 bases and V 4 bases, and 6 bases lay outside the gene matches. DNA for the CDR3: TGTGCCAGCAGCTCCCGACAGGGTATCTATGGCTACACCTTC. Its protein is CASSSRQGIYGYTF.

To note about this clonotype: This may be a read error, as it is one base from a much larger clone. This sequence joins TRBV6-2 or TRBV6-3 and TRBJ2-3, with 7 nucleotides matching TRBD2. The CDR3 is 13 amino acids. CDR1 and CDR2 (germline): MNHEY, SVGEGT. In DNA form, the CDR3 reads TGTGACAGCAGTGACGAGACTAGCAGGTCGCAGTATTTT. It specifies CDSSDETSRSQYF.

This clonotype was seen only a few times. The chain joins TRBV4-1 to TRBJ2-3, with D perhaps given as TRBD1 or TRBD2 (5 bases each). The V end was cut by 0 bases, the J end by 8 bases, with 12 bases between. The CDR3 has 14 amino acids. Germline CDR1 is MGHRA and CDR2 is YSYEKL. The CDR3 nucleotides are TGCGCCAGCAGCCAAGATAGCGTGGGGGTTACGCAGTATTTT. The encoded protein is CASSQDSVGVTQYF.

V and J are TRBV27 and TRBJ2-3; D ambiguous. This CDR3 contains 14 residues. CDR1 MNHEY and CDR2 SMNVEV come from the germline V gene (reference sequence). Trimming shortened V by 0 bases and J by 0 bases, and 4 bases separated the two germline ends. As DNA, the CDR3 is TGTGCCAGCAGTTTATCGTATAGCACAGATACGCAGTATTTT. This sequence encodes CASSLSYSTDTQYF.

V gene TRBV5-8 combines with J gene TRBJ1-1, with a possible D match to TRBD1 (5 bases). The germline V gene encodes CDR1 SGHTS and CDR2 YDEGEE. CDR3 size: 16 residues. Trimming shortened V by 5 bases and J by 1 base, and 18 bases separated the two germline ends. CDR3 sequence: CASSHVRDGENTEAFF. The CDR3 coding sequence is TGTGCCAGCAGTCACGTCAGGGACGGCGAGAACACTGAAGCTTTCTTT.

This clonotype was detected a few times. This rearrangement joins TRBV20-1 to TRBJ2-3; D is possibly TRBD2 (5 bases). The germline V gene encodes CDR1 DFQATT and CDR2 SNEGSKA (reference sequence). This CDR3 is built from 9 residues. V lost 7 bases and J 6 bases, leaving 5 bases between the germline ends. The DNA of the CDR3 is TGCAGTGGCGGGGATACGCAGTATTTT. Protein sequence: CSGGDTQYF.

The chain is built from TRBV3-1 and TRBJ1-1, with 9 nucleotides matching TRBD1. V was clipped by 6 bases and J by 6 bases; unmatched bases: 5. This CDR3 is built from 13 residues. Germline lookup yields CDR1 LGHDT and CDR2 YNNKEL (reference sequence). The CDR3 is CASSEGQGPEAFF. CDR3 coding DNA: TGTGCCAGCAGTGAGGGACAGGGCCCTGAAGCTTTCTTT.

V gene TRBV19 combines with J gene TRBJ1-5; tentative D call: TRBD1 (5 bases). The V gene's germline CDR1 is LNHDA and CDR2 SQIVND (reference sequence). CDR3 length equals 17 residues. V lost 7 bases and J lost 1, with 20 bases in between. CDR3 sequence (DNA): TGTGCCAGTATTCCCCCCTTGGGGGGTACGAGCAATCAGCCCCAGCATTTT. Residues: CASIPPLGGTSNQPQHF. Looking up the rest from reference TRBV19 and TRBJ1-5 gives the full variable domain: DGGITQSPKYLFRKEGQNVTLSCEQNLNHDAMYWYRQDPGQGLRLIYYSQIVNDFQKGDIAEGYSVSREKKESFPLTVTSAQKNPTAFYLCASIPPLGGTSNQPQHFGDGTRLSIL.

The chain links TRBV20-1 to TRBJ1-4, with D perhaps TRBD1 (6 bases). Germline V gives CDR1 DFQATT, CDR2 SNEGSKA (reference sequence). V lost 1 base and J 4 bases, leaving 10 bases between the germline ends. This CDR3 contains 14 residues. In nucleotides, the CDR3 is TGCAGTGCTAGAGCTGAGGGGGGTAATGAAAAACTGTTTTTT. Its protein product is CSARAEGGNEKLFF.

This rearrangement joins TRBV15 to TRBJ2-7, with D perhaps given as TRBD1 or TRBD2 (5 bases each). CDR3 size: 15 residues. Trimming removed 2 bases from V and 0 bases from J, with 11 bases in between. Per the germline V gene, CDR1 is LNHNV and CDR2 is YYDKDF (reference sequence). The CDR3 here is CATSRRDLSSYEQYF. As DNA, the CDR3 is TGTGCCACCAGCAGAAGGGACCTGAGCTCCTACGAGCAGTACTTC.

This chain links TRBV19 with TRBJ2-1; 12 bases match TRBD2. This CDR3 comprises 18 residues. The germline gives CDR1 LNHDA, CDR2 SQIVND (reference sequence). Trimming took 5 bases from V and 2 from J; bases not matched to a gene: 10. The DNA for the CDR3 is TGTGCCAGTAGTCCTTCCTGGACTAGCGGGACGACCTACAATGAGCAGTTCTTC. Its translation: CASSPSWTSGTTYNEQFF.

The rearrangement uses TRBV19 and TRBJ2-7; 12 bases are shared with TRBD2. The CDR3 is 14 residues long. V was clipped by 5 bases and J by 6 bases; unmatched bases: 5. Germline V gene lookup returns CDR1 LNHDA and CDR2 SQIVND (reference sequence). The CDR3 here is CASSPRLAGAEQYF. The CDR3 DNA sequence: TGTGCCAGTAGTCCACGACTAGCGGGGGCCGAGCAGTACTTC. The variable domain in full, completed from reference TRBV19 and TRBJ2-7, reads DGGITQSPKYLFRKEGQNVTLSCEQNLNHDAMYWYRQDPGQGLRLIYYSQIVNDFQKGDIAEGYSVSREKKESFPLTVTSAQKNPTAFYLCASSPRLAGAEQYFGPGTRLTVT.

This clonotype appeared a few times. This sequence joins TRBV27 and TRBJ2-7, with 8 bases fitting TRBD1. CDR1 and CDR2 from the germline V gene are MNHEY and SMNVEV (reference sequence). The CDR3 is 15 residues long. The V gene end was trimmed by 2 bases and the J gene end by 2 bases; junction bases not matched to a gene: 5. In DNA, the CDR3 is TGTGCCAGCAGTTTAGGCGGGACAGGACCCTACGAGCAGTACTTC. It translates to CASSLGGTGPYEQYF.

This clonotype has more than one count but fewer than ten. The chain combines TRBV28 with TRBJ2-7; no firm D call. V was clipped by 2 bases and J by 0 bases, with 8 bases between them. Germline assignment: CDR1 MDHEN and CDR2 SYDVKM. The CDR3 consists of 14 residues. The chain's CDR3 is CASSLRASSYEQYF. The CDR3 DNA reads as TGTGCCAGCAGTTTACGAGCGAGCTCCTACGAGCAGTACTTC.